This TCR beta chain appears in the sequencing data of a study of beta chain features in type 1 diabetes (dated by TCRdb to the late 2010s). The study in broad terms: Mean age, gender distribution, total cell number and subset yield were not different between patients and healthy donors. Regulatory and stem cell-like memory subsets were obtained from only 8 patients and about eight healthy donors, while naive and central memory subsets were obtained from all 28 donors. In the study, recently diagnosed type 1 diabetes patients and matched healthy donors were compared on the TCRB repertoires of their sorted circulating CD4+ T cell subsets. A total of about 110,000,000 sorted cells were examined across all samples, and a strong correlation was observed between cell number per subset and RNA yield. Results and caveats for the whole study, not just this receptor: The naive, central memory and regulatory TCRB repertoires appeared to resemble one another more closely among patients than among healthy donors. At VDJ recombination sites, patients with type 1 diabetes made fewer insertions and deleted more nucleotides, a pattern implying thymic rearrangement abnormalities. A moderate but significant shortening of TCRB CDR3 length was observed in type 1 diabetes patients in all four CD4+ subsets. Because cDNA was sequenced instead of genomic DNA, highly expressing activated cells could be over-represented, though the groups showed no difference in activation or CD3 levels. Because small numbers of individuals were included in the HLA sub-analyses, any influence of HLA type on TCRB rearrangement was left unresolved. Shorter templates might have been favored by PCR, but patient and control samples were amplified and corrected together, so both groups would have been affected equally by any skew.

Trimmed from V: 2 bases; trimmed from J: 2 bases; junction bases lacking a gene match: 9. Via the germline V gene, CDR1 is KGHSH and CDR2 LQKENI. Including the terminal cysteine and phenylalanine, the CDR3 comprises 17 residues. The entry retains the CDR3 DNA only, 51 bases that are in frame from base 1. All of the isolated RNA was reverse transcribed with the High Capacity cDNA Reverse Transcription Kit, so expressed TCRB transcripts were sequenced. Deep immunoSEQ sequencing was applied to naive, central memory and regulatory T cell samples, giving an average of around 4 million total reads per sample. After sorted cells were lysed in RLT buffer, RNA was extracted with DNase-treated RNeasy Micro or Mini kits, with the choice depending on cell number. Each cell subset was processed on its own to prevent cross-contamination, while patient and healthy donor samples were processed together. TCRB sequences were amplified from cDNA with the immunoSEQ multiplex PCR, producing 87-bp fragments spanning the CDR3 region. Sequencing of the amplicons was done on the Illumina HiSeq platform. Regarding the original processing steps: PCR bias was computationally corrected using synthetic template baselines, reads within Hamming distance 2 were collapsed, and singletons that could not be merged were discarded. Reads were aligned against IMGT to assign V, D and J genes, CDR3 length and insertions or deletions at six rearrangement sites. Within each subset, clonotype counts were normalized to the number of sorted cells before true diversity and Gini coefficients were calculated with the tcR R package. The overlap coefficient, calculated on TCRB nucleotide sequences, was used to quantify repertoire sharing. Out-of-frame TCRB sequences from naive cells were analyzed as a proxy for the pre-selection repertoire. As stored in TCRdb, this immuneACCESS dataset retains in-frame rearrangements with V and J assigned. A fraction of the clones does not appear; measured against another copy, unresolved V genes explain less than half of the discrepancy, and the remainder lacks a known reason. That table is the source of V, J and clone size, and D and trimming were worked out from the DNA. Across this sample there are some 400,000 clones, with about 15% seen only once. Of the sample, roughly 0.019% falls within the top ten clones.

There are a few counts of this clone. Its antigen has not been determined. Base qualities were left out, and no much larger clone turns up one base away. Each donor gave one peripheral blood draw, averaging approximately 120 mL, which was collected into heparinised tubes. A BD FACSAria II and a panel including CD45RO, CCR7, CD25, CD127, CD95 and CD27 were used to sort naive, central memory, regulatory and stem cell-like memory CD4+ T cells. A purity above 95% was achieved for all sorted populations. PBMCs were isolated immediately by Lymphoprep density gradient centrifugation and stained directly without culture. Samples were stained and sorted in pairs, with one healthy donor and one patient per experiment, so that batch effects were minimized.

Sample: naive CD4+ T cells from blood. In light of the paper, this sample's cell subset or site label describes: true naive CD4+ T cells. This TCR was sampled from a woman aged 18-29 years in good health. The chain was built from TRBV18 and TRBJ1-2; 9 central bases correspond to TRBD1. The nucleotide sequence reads TGTGCCAGCTCACCAAAGGGACAGGGACACCAAAACTATGGCTACACCTTC. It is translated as CASSPKGQGHQNYGYTF.